The clone carrying this T cell receptor beta chain was observed a handful of times. Donors consisted of healthy bone marrow donors. Trimming took 0 bases from V and 3 from J, leaving 8 bases between them. The length of the CDR3 is 14 residues. CDR1 is SGDLS, CDR2 YYNGEE, per germline. The primer mix had 60 Vbeta and 13 Jbeta primers. Libraries were prepared by immunoSEQ multiplex PCR; TCRdb keeps only in-frame clonotypes and omits some of them. The sample lists under 200,000 clones; 80% to 90% were seen once. The data were taken from a study of cytomegalovirus exposure and HLA in healthy donors. The specimen sequenced was PBMCs. This receptor was taken from a woman aged 25 to 39 in good health and CMV-seropositive. The chain couples TRBV9 to TRBJ2-3; a weak D match, TRBD2 (5 bases). The chain's CDR3 is CASSVVGRTDTQYF. The CDR3 DNA follows: TGTGCCAGCAGCGTAGTAGGGAGAACAGATACGCAGTATTTT.